This T cell receptor (beta chain) appears in the sequencing data of a study of regulatory T cells in long-lasting Graves disease. Study background: Recently diagnosed Graves' patients had received antithyroid drugs for under 3 months.

In building TCR beta libraries, iRepertoire HTBI primers were used together with Arm-PCR of CDR3 regions. TCRdb itself ran the multiplex PCR reads through MiXCR, one entry per CDR3 protein. The repertoire consists of fewer than 550,000 distinct CDR3 sequences, with 16% occurring once and the leading ten covering about 25%. V was clipped by 1 base and J by 0 bases; unmatched bases: 9. The CDR3 runs to 18 residues. CDR1 is MDHEN, CDR2 SYDVKM, per germline. Whole-study results and caveats: TCR diversity was lower in persistent Graves' patients than in newly diagnosed ones.

In this sample, this clonotype turned up many times. Its antigen is undetermined. The time point was: newly diagnosed GD, antithyroid drugs for less than 3 months. Extracted PBMC RNA gave rise to the TCR library. Patients came from an endocrinology department in Xi'an, China. A further study also used this sample, focusing on T cells in Graves' hyperthyroidism and ophthalmopathy. That source notes: Blood also contained most expanded thyroid clonotypes above 0.001.

This chain joins TRBV28 and TRBJ2-7; 10 positions agree with TRBD2. The clonotype was recovered from a woman between 18 and 29 years old with Graves disease. Sequencing was performed on peripheral blood mononuclear cells (PBMCs), taken at new diagnosis, from a patient treated with antithyroid drugs. CDR3 bases: TGTGCCAGCAGTTTATTGTGGACTAGCGGAGCTCCCTCCTACGAGCAGTACTTC. This codes for CASSLLWTSGAPSYEQYF.